This TCR beta chain originates from a study of blood T cell repertoires in COVID-19. Study information: Sites in the United States, Italy and Spain provided acute and convalescent COVID-19 samples.

In the study's own analysis: Amplifying reference gene primers gave estimates of nucleated cell counts. Sequencing used immunoSEQ multiplex PCR; TCRdb keeps in-frame clones, though not all of them. V and J calls plus clone size are reproduced from that table; the DNA served to infer D and trimming. Of under 65,000 clones listed, 75% to 95% are singletons. The TCR comes from an elderly woman with active COVID-19. The material sequenced was peripheral blood.

The CDR3 DNA reads as TGTGCCAGCAGTCCAAGGAGACCCCTCACAGATACGCAGTATTTT. This encodes CASSPRRPLTDTQYF. The chain couples TRBV6-2 or TRBV6-3 to TRBJ2-3; D unresolved. The germline V gene has CDR1 MNHEY and CDR2 SVGEGT. CDR3 length: 15 residues. Trimming removed 5 bases at V and 2 bases at J, with 14 bases between.